Presented here are 23 T cell receptor beta chains from one specimen sequenced in a study of human T cells and chemical hapten exposure. TCRdb reprocessed the RACE reads with MiXCR, giving one entry per CDR3 protein. The data contain about 190,000 distinct CDR3 sequences, 24% of them singletons. Specified time point: patch test 3, about 24 weeks after DPC sensitization. The treatment denotes: therapeutic diphenylcyclopropenone sensitization with weekly scalp DPC. The sequencing here drew on whole blood, taken in connection with sensitization to the hapten diphenylcyclopropenone (DPC). The source of these receptors is a woman aged 40-49 years with alopecia areata. Some clones in this sample may be carry-over from other donors' samples.

This clonotype showed up just a few times. This chain uses TRBV28 with TRBJ2-7, with D unresolved. The V end lost 7 bases, the J end lost 3 bases, and 13 bases lay between the germline ends. CDR3 length equals 13 residues. Germline CDR1 and CDR2: MDHEN and SYDVKM. CDR3 amino acids: CASTSSPRYEQYF. In DNA, the CDR3 is TGTGCCAGCACGAGCTCACCCCGCTACGAGCAGTACTTC.

The table lists this clonotype with a few counts. The rearrangement uses TRBV28 and TRBJ1-4, with 9 bases identical to TRBD1. V gave up 4 bases and J gave up 5 bases; unmatched junction bases: 5. The germline gives CDR1 MDHEN, CDR2 SYDVKM. CDR3 length: 15 amino acids. The CDR3 reads CASSSPGTGNEKLFF. The CDR3 coding sequence is TGTGCCAGCAGTTCCCCCGGGACAGGGAATGAAAAACTGTTTTTT.

This chain uses TRBV7-9 with TRBJ2-1; maybe TRBD1 (6 bases). Trimming shortened V by 1 base and J by 4 bases, and 8 bases separated the two germline ends. The germline gives CDR1 SEHNR, CDR2 FQNEAQ (reference sequence). CDR3 length: 14 amino acids. In DNA form, the CDR3 reads TGTGCCAGCAGCTTAGTAACAGGGTACAATGAGCAGTTCTTC. Amino acids: CASSLVTGYNEQFF.

This clonotype has a count of ten or more. J is TRBJ2-7 and V is TRBV20-1; D is undetermined. Per the germline V gene, CDR1 is DFQATT and CDR2 is SNEGSKA (reference sequence). Trimming stripped 0 bases from V and 3 bases from J, with 9 bases between. CDR3 length equals 13 residues. The chain's CDR3 is CSARDARLYEQYF. CDR3 DNA: TGCAGTGCTAGAGACGCGCGACTCTACGAGCAGTACTTC.

This clonotype was picked up many times. V is TRBV28 and J is TRBJ1-1, with D uncertain. The CDR3 contains 13 residues. Trimming removed 3 bases from V and 2 bases from J, with 7 bases in between. Looked up from germline, CDR1 is MDHEN and CDR2 is SYDVKM. In nucleotides, the CDR3 is TGTGCCAGCAGTTTCTCCCCTAACACTGAAGCTTTCTTT. This gives the protein CASSFSPNTEAFF.

The sample holds a few counts of this clonotype. This chain connects TRBV7-9 to TRBJ1-2; D not resolved. CDR1 and CDR2 from the germline V gene are SEHNR and FQNEAQ (reference sequence). With 2 bases removed from V and 3 bases from J, the gap between germline ends came to 31 bases. This CDR3 spans 21 amino acids. For the CDR3, the DNA is TGTGCCAGCAGCTTATTGGTAGGCCGGGAAACAAGAAACCCCAATGACTATGGCTACACCTTC. It encodes CASSLLVGRETRNPNDYGYTF. The complete variable domain, with remaining parts taken from reference TRBV7-9 and TRBJ1-2, reads DTGVSQNPRHKITKRGQNVTFRCDPISEHNRLYWYRQTLGQGPEFLTYFQNEAQLEKSRLLSDRFSAERPKGSFSTLEIQRTEQGDSAMYLCASSLLVGRETRNPNDYGYTFGSGTRLTVV.

The chain's CDR3 is CASSVDPGPTDTQYF. For the CDR3, the DNA is TGTGCCAGCAGCGTAGACCCCGGACCCACAGATACGCAGTATTTT. This chain connects TRBV9 to TRBJ2-3; no reliable D call. The V end was cut by 0 bases, the J end by 2 bases, with 10 bases between. The CDR3 totals 15 residues. Per the germline V gene, CDR1 is SGDLS and CDR2 is YYNGEE.

The rearrangement joins TRBV7-9 to TRBJ2-3; D perhaps matches TRBD2 (5 bases). The CDR3 totals 15 residues. Trimming removed 3 bases at V and 1 base at J, with 11 bases between. Germline V gives CDR1 SEHNR, CDR2 FQNEAQ (reference sequence). The DNA of the CDR3 is TGTGCCAGCAGCTTCAGCGGCGTCGGCACAGATACGCAGTATTTT. It translates to CASSFSGVGTDTQYF.

This clonotype appeared a few times. V usage is TRBV6-4 and J usage is TRBJ1-1; 10 bases map to TRBD1. CDR1 and CDR2 (germline): MRHNA, SNTAGT. Unmatched junction bases numbered 11, after V lost 5 bases and J lost 11 bases. The CDR3 has 14 residues. CDR3 in amino acids: CASSPTGTGAVAFF. CDR3 nucleotides: TGTGCCAGCAGTCCCACAGGGACAGGGGCTGTCGCTTTCTTT.

This clonotype was recorded a few times. The chain couples TRBV10-3 to TRBJ2-7; D is undetermined. The CDR3 extends over 13 amino acids. CDR1 is ENHRY and CDR2 is SYGVKD in the germline V gene. V lost 0 bases and J 3 bases, leaving 6 bases between the germline ends. For the CDR3, the DNA is TGTGCCATCAGTGAGTCGGACCGCTACGAGCAGTACTTC. It is translated as CAISESDRYEQYF.

This chain links TRBV4-3 with TRBJ2-6; the D call may be TRBD1 or TRBD2 (5 bases each). The CDR3 extends over 17 amino acids. The V and J ends lost 9 bases and 4 bases respectively, with 22 bases between them. The V gene's germline CDR1 is LGHNA and CDR2 YSLEER. This CDR3 reads CASGYGTPGAGANVLTF. The DNA of the CDR3 is TGCGCCAGTGGGTACGGGACCCCCGGTGCGGGGGCCAACGTCCTGACTTTC.

The chain has TRBV5-5 and TRBJ2-7; 9 positions agree with TRBD1. Germline loops: CDR1 SGHKS, CDR2 YYEKEE (reference sequence). Losses at the gene ends were 3 bases for V and 3 bases for J; bases not matched to a gene: 4. The CDR3 is 14 amino acids. CDR3 sequence: CASSWGQGNYEQYF. CDR3 DNA: TGTGCCAGCAGCTGGGGACAGGGTAACTACGAGCAGTACTTC.

This clonotype was counted many times. The genes are TRBV28 and TRBJ2-7; D might be TRBD2 (6 bases). V shed 6 bases and J shed 6 bases, with 18 bases lying between them. CDR1 is MDHEN and CDR2 is SYDVKM in the germline V gene. This CDR3 comprises 14 residues. CDR3 amino acids: CASSLQGGGREQYF. The CDR3 nucleotides read TGTGCCAGCAGCCTCCAGGGAGGAGGGCGCGAGCAGTACTTC. Supplemented by reference TRBV28 and TRBJ2-7, the full variable domain reads DVKVTQSSRYLVKRTGEKVFLECVQDMDHENMFWYRQDPGLGLRLIYFSYDVKMKEKGDIPEGYSVSREKKERFSLILESASTNQTSMYLCASSLQGGGREQYFGPGTRLTVT.

This chain joins TRBV7-2 and TRBJ2-7, with 8 bases lining up with TRBD2. Looked up from germline, CDR1 is SGHTA and CDR2 is FQGNSA. The V and J ends lost 1 base and 4 bases, in that order; junction bases with no gene match: 6. The CDR3 has 15 amino acids. DNA of the CDR3: TGTGCCAGCAGCTTAGATAGAGCGGGGGTATACGAGCAGTACTTC. Translated, it gives CASSLDRAGVYEQYF.

This chain connects TRBV4-2 to TRBJ1-4, with TRBD1 as a possible D gene (5 bases). Germline CDR1 is LGHNA and CDR2 is YNFKEQ. The V and J ends lost 0 bases and 5 bases respectively, with 16 bases between them. The CDR3 loop spans 17 amino acids. In DNA, the CDR3 is TGTGCCAGCAGCCAAGACGAATTGCGGGGGGGGAATGAAAAACTGTTTTTT. Protein product: CASSQDELRGGNEKLFF.

This chain connects TRBV7-3 to TRBJ2-7, with TRBD2 matching over 7 bases. Germline V gives CDR1 SGHTA, CDR2 FQGTGA. After removal of 8 bases from V and 5 bases from J, the junction contained 9 bases not matched to a gene. The CDR3 covers 13 residues. The CDR3 is CASFGGRVHEQYF. For the CDR3, the DNA is TGTGCCAGCTTTGGAGGGAGGGTCCACGAGCAGTACTTC.

This clonotype was counted a few times. V and J are TRBV5-1 and TRBJ2-7; the match to TRBD2 covers 9 bases. The V segment lost 4 bases and the J segment 6 bases; nucleotides outside the gene matches: 8. The CDR3 loop spans 14 amino acids. Per germline, CDR1 SGHRS and CDR2 YFSETQ. As DNA, the CDR3 is TGCGCCAGCAGCCAGGGACTAGCTGGAGGCGAGCAGTACTTC. Translating it yields CASSQGLAGGEQYF.

J is TRBJ2-2 and V is TRBV6-5; tentatively, D is TRBD1 (5 bases). Trimming took off 6 bases at V and 4 bases at J, with 15 bases between the two ends. Germline V gene data show CDR1 as MNHEY and CDR2 as SVGAGI. This CDR3 comprises 15 residues. For the CDR3, the DNA is TGTGCCAGCAGCAGGTGGGGCCAGAGCACCGGGGAGCTGTTTTTT. It translates to CASSRWGQSTGELFF.

The sample holds one count of this clonotype. The chain couples TRBV29-1 to TRBJ1-2; D is undetermined. Trimming stripped 6 bases from V and 4 bases from J, with 15 bases between. CDR3 size: 13 residues. Germline assignment: CDR1 SQVTM and CDR2 ANQGSEA. CDR3 residues: CSVPPDIPYGYTF. CDR3 coding DNA: TGCAGCGTCCCACCAGACATACCCTATGGCTACACCTTC.

The chain joins TRBV4-1 to TRBJ1-5; D ambiguous. The V and J ends lost 1 base and 6 bases respectively, with 10 bases between them. This CDR3 comprises 14 residues. The germline V gene has CDR1 MGHRA and CDR2 YSYEKL. CDR3 sequence (DNA): TGCGCCAGCAGCCAAGGCAGTTACGCTCAGCCCCAGCATTTT. Residues: CASSQGSYAQPQHF.

This rearrangement joins TRBV6-5 to TRBJ1-5, with D possibly being TRBD1 (5 bases). This CDR3 is 15 amino acids long. V dropped 6 bases and J dropped 1 base, with 13 bases sitting between them. Germline-derived CDR1 and CDR2 are MNHEY and SVGAGI. The CDR3 DNA follows: TGTGCCAGCAGACCCCAGGGTGCCAGCAATCAGCCCCAGCATTTT. Translating it yields CASRPQGASNQPQHF.

This clonotype came up once. V and J are TRBV6-5 and TRBJ1-1; D not certain. This CDR3 is built from 13 residues. Germline-derived CDR1 and CDR2 are MNHEY and SVGAGI. V shed 4 bases and J shed 5 bases, with 11 bases lying between them. The CDR3 sequence: CASSSPRETEAFF. CDR3 coding DNA: TGTGCCAGCAGTTCACCTAGGGAAACTGAAGCTTTCTTT.

The chain employs TRBV29-1 and TRBJ1-1; 8 bases align to TRBD1. The CDR3 spans 12 residues. J lost 0 bases, V lost 7 bases, and 1 base had no gene match. The V gene's germline CDR1 is SQVTM and CDR2 ANQGSEA. CDR3 nucleotides: TGCAGCGGGGGACAGGTGAACACTGAAGCTTTCTTT. Translation: CSGGQVNTEAFF.